A single sample is the source of the 18 T cell receptor beta chains below, sequenced in a study of CXCR3-negative and CXCR3-positive naive CD8 T cells. The method, 5' RACE with UMI labels, was used to prepare the TRB cDNA libraries. No DNA is given; TCRdb re-called the 5' RACE reads and lists each CDR3 protein once. The sample's table shows 70,000 to 95,000 distinct CDR3 sequences. The sequenced material came from naive CXCR3- CD8+ T cells from blood. Subset noted: CD45RO-CCR7+CD27+CD95- naive CD8+ T cells lacking CXCR3 (TNR3-). The receptor set was obtained from a human donor in good health. Some clones in this sample may be carry-over from other donors' samples.

The chain joins TRBV7-7 to TRBJ2-2; TCRdb names TRBD2, which stays unverified in the absence of DNA. Germline loops: CDR1 SSHAT, CDR2 FNYEAQ (reference sequence). The length of the CDR3 is 16 residues. The CDR3 sequence is CASSQSGGAITGELFF.

The chain carries TRBV5-5 and TRBJ2-1. The CDR3 covers 15 residues. Germline loops: CDR1 SGHKS, CDR2 YYEKEE (reference sequence). CDR3 amino acids: CASSLDKSSYNEQFF.

V and J are TRBV28 and TRBJ1-1; TCRdb designates TRBD1, a call that cannot be tested without DNA. Germline V gene lookup returns CDR1 MDHEN and CDR2 SYDVKM. This CDR3 comprises 16 residues. The CDR3 here is CASSFRDRGLNTEAFF.

The chain carries TRBV11-2 and TRBJ2-1; TCRdb designates TRBD2, a call that cannot be tested without DNA. The CDR3 length is 15 residues. Germline CDR1 SGHAT, CDR2 FQNNGV. This CDR3 reads CASSLGGGLPNEQFF.

The chain couples TRBV7-9 to TRBJ1-1; TCRdb calls TRBD1, which cannot be checked without DNA. Germline V gives CDR1 SEHNR, CDR2 FQNEAQ (reference sequence). The CDR3 runs to 14 residues. CDR3 sequence: CASSHPQGGTEAFF.

The chain's CDR3 is CASSVTGQDTQYF. The chain uses TRBV7-9 and TRBJ2-3; TCRdb lists TRBD1, though no DNA is available to test this call. Germline V gene lookup returns CDR1 SEHNR and CDR2 FQNEAQ (reference sequence). The CDR3 is 13 amino acids.

The CDR3 here is CASSLVFQNSYEQYF. The chain recombines TRBV5-1 with TRBJ2-7. The germline gives CDR1 SGHRS, CDR2 YFSETQ. The CDR3 contains 15 residues.

The rearrangement links TRBV5-6 to TRBJ2-2; TCRdb calls TRBD1, which cannot be checked without DNA. The CDR3 runs 16 residues. CDR1 and CDR2 from the germline V gene are SGHDT and YYEEEE. The CDR3 loop reads CASSLVGVLNTGELFF.

The chain is built from TRBV25-1 and TRBJ1-5. This CDR3 contains 14 residues. Germline V gene sequence: CDR1 MGHDK, CDR2 SYGVNS. The CDR3 reads CASSEGWSNQPQHF.

The chain recombines TRBV10-1 with TRBJ2-2; TCRdb proposes TRBD2, but this gene call is untestable without DNA. The germline V gene encodes CDR1 WNHNN and CDR2 SYGVQD (reference sequence). This CDR3 is 14 amino acids long. CDR3: CASSGLSSTGELFF.

CDR3: CASSFSGTAYEQYF. The rearrangement links TRBV7-2 to TRBJ2-7; TCRdb outputs TRBD1, but without DNA this stays unchecked. Germline-derived CDR1 and CDR2 are SGHTA and FQGNSA. CDR3 size: 14 residues.

This chain links TRBV5-1 with TRBJ1-1. Germline V gene lookup returns CDR1 SGHRS and CDR2 YFSETQ. The CDR3 extends over 14 amino acids. CDR3 region: CASSLETMNTEAFF.

This chain connects TRBV29-1 to TRBJ2-2; TCRdb proposes TRBD1, but this gene call is untestable without DNA. There are 12 residues in the CDR3. Germline V gives CDR1 SQVTM, CDR2 ANQGSEA. CDR3 loop: CSQQGNTGELFF.

The chain links TRBV7-9 to TRBJ2-1; TCRdb's D call of TRBD1 is untestable without DNA. The CDR3 is made up of 14 amino acids. From germline, CDR1 is SEHNR and CDR2 FQNEAQ (reference sequence). The CDR3 protein is CASSPGGTNNEQFF.

This chain joins TRBV29-1 and TRBJ2-1; the D gene TCRdb calls, TRBD1, cannot be checked with no DNA. The germline V gene encodes CDR1 SQVTM and CDR2 ANQGSEA. This CDR3 spans 11 amino acids. CDR3 in amino acids: CSVPHRGEQFF.

The chain carries TRBV5-1 and TRBJ2-5; TCRdb's D gene call, TRBD2, goes unchecked for lack of DNA. This CDR3 has 18 residues. CDR1 SGHRS and CDR2 YFSETQ come from the germline V gene. The CDR3 sequence: CASSLLGLAGDVGETQYF.

The gene calls are TRBV19 and TRBJ2-1. This CDR3 spans 13 amino acids. Germline V gives CDR1 LNHDA, CDR2 SQIVND (reference sequence). The chain's CDR3 is CASSGTSYNEQFF.

The chain links TRBV6-6 to TRBJ2-2; TCRdb's D call, TRBD1, is unchecked because there is no DNA. Looked up from germline, CDR1 is MNHNY and CDR2 is SVGAGI (reference sequence). This CDR3 contains 16 residues. The CDR3 sequence is CASHHALGPHTGELFF.